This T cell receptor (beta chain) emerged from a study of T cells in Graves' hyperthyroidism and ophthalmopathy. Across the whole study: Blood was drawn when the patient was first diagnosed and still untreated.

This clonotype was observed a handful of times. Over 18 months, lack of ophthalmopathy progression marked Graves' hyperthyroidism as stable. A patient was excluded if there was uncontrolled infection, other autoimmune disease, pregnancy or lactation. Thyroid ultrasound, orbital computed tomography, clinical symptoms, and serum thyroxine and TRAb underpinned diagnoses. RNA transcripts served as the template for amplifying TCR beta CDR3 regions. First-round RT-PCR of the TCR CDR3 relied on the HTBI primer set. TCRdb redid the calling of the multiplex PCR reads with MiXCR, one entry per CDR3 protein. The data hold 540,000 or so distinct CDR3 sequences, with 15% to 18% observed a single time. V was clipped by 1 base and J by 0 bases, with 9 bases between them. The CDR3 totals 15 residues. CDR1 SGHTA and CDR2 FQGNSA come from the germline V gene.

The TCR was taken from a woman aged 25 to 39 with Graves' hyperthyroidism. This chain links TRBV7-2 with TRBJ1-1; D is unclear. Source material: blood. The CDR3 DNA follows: TGTGCCAGCAGCTTAGAGGGCCCGATGAACACTGAAGCTTTCTTT. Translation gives CASSLEGPMNTEAFF. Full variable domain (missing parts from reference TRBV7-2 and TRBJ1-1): GAGVSQSPSNKVTEKGKDVELRCDPISGHTALYWYRQSLGQGLEFLIYFQGNSAPDKSGLPSDRFSAERTGGSVSTLTIQRTQQEDSAVYLCASSLEGPMNTEAFFGQGTRLTVV.